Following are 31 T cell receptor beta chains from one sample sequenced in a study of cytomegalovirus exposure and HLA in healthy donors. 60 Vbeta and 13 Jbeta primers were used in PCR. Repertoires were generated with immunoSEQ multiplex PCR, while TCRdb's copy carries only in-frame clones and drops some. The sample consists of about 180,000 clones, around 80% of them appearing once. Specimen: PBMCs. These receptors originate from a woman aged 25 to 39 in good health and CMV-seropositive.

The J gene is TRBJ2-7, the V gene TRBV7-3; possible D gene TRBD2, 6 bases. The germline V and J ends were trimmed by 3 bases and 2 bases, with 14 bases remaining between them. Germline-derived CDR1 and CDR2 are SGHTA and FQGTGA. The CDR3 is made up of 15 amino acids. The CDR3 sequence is CASSLNRGTAYEQYF. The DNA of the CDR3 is TGTGCCAGCAGCTTGAACCGGGGGACCGCCTACGAGCAGTACTTC.

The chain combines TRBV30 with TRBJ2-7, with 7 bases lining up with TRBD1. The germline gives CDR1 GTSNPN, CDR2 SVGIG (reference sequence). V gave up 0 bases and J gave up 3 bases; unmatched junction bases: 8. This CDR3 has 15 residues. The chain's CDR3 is CAWSVGDSSVYEQYF. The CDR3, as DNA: TGTGCCTGGAGTGTAGGGGACAGTTCCGTCTACGAGCAGTACTTC.

Here the CDR3 reads CASTPEKGRAGANVLTF. DNA for the CDR3: TGTGCCAGCACCCCTGAGAAGGGCAGGGCTGGGGCCAACGTCCTGACTTTC. The chain combines TRBV27 with TRBJ2-6; D perhaps matches TRBD1 (5 bases). In germline, CDR1 is MNHEY, CDR2 SMNVEV (reference sequence). The CDR3 has 17 amino acids. Trimming took off 7 bases at V and 2 bases at J, with 18 bases between the two ends.

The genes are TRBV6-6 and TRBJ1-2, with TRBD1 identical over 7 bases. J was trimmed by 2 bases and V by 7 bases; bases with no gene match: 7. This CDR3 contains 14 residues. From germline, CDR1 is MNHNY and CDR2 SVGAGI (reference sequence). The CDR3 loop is CASIETGLNYGYTF. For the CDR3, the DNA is TGTGCCAGCATTGAGACAGGGTTAAACTATGGCTACACCTTC.

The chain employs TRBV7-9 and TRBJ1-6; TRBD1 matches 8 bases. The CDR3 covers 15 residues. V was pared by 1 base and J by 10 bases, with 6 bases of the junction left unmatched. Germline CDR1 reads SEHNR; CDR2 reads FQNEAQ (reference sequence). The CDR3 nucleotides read TGTGCCAGCAGCTTAGGAGGGGACAGGATCTCACCCCTCCACTTT. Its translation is CASSLGGDRISPLHF.

The CDR3 spells CASSFEENTEAFF. The CDR3 bases are TGTGCCAGCAGCTTCGAGGAGAACACTGAAGCTTTCTTT. The chain joins TRBV7-9 to TRBJ1-1; no reliable D call. The CDR3 has 13 amino acids. Per the germline V gene, CDR1 is SEHNR and CDR2 is FQNEAQ (reference sequence). The V gene lost 3 bases and the J gene lost 1 base, with 6 bases spanning the gap. Looking up the rest from reference TRBV7-9 and TRBJ1-1 gives the full variable domain: DTGVSQNPRHKITKRGQNVTFRCDPISEHNRLYWYRQTLGQGPEFLTYFQNEAQLEKSRLLSDRFSAERPKGSFSTLEIQRTEQGDSAMYLCASSFEENTEAFFGQGTRLTVV.

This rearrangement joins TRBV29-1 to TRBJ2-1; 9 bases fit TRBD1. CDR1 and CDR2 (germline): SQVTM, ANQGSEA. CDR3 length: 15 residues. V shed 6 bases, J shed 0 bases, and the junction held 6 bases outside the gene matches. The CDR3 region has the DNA TGCAGCGTCACCGGGACAGGGAGCTCCTACAATGAGCAGTTCTTC. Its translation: CSVTGTGSSYNEQFF.

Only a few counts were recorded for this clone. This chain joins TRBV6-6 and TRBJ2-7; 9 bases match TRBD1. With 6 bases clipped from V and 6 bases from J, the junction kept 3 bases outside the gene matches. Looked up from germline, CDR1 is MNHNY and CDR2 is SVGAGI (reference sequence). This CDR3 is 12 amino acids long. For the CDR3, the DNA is TGTGCCAGCAGCGGGACAGGGATCGAGCAGTACTTC. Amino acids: CASSGTGIEQYF.

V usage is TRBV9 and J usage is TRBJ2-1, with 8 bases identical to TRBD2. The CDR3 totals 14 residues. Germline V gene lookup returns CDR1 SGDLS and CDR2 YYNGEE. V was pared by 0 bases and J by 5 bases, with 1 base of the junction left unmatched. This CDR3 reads CASSVGLANNEQFF. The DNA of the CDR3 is TGTGCCAGCAGCGTAGGACTAGCGAACAATGAGCAGTTCTTC.

The CDR3 sequence is CASSCRQPTNEKLFF. The CDR3 DNA is TGTGCCAGCAGCTGCCGACAGCCAACTAATGAAAAACTGTTTTTT. The V gene is TRBV7-9, the J gene TRBJ1-4; tentatively, D is TRBD1 (5 bases). The CDR3 consists of 15 residues. CDR1 SEHNR and CDR2 FQNEAQ come from the germline V gene (reference sequence). The ends were cut back, 4 bases at V and 0 bases at J, with 9 bases in the middle.

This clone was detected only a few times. CDR3 in amino acids: CATRADSYEQYF. For the CDR3, the DNA is TGTGCCACTAGAGCGGACTCCTACGAGCAGTACTTC. V is TRBV11-3 and J is TRBJ2-7; the D gene is possibly TRBD2 (5 bases). Germline V lookup: CDR1 SGHNT, CDR2 YENEEA. Trimming took 10 bases from V and 0 from J, leaving 10 bases between them. The CDR3 has 12 residues.

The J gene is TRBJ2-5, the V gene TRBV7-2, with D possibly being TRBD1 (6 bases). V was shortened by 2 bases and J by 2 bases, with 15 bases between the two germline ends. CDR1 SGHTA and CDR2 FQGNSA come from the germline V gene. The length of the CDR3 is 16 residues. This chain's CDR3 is CASSLMGAAVQETQYF. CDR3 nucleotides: TGTGCCAGCAGCTTAATGGGGGCGGCGGTACAAGAGACCCAGTACTTC.

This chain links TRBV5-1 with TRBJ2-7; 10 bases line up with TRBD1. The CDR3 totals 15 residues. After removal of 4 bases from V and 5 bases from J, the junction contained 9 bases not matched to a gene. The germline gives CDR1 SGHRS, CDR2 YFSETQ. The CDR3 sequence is CASSPTPGQGHEQYF. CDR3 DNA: TGCGCCAGCAGCCCTACTCCGGGACAGGGGCACGAGCAGTACTTC.

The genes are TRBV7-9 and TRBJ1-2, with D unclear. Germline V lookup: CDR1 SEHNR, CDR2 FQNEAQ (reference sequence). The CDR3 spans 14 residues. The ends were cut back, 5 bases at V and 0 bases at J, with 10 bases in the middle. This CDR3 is CASSLQASNYGYTF. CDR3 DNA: TGTGCCAGCAGCCTCCAGGCGTCTAACTATGGCTACACCTTC.

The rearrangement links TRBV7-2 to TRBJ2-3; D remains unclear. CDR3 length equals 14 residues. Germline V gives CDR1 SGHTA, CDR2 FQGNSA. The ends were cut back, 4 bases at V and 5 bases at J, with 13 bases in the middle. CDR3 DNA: TGTGCCAGCAGCTCGCGTTATTTCGAAGATACGCAGTATTTT. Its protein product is CASSSRYFEDTQYF.

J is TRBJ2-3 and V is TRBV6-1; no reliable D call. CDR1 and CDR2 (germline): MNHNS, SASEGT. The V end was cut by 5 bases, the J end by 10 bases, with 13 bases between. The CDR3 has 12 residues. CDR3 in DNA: TGTGCCAGCAGTTCCGGGTATGGCGCGCAGTATTTT. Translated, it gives CASSSGYGAQYF.

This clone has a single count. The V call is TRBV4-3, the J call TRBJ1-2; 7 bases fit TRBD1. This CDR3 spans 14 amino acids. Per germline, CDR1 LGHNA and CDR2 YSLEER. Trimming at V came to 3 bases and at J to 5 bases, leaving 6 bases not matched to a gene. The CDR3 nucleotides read TGCGCCAGCAGCCAGGACCGGGACAGTTATGGCTACACCTTC. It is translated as CASSQDRDSYGYTF.

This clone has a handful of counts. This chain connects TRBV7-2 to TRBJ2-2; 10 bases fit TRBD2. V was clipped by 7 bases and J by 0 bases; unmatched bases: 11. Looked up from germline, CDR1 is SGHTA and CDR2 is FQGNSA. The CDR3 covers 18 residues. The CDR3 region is CASNPVSGGYANTGELFF. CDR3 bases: TGTGCCAGCAACCCGGTTAGCGGGGGGTATGCGAACACCGGGGAGCTGTTTTTT. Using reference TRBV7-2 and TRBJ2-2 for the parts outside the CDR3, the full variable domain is GAGVSQSPSNKVTEKGKDVELRCDPISGHTALYWYRQSLGQGLEFLIYFQGNSAPDKSGLPSDRFSAERTGGSVSTLTIQRTQQEDSAVYLCASNPVSGGYANTGELFFGEGSRLTVL.

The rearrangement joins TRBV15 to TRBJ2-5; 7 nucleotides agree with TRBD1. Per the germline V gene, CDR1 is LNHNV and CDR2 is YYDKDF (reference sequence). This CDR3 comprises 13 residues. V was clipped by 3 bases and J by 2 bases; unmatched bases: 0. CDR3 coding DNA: TGTGCCACCAGCAGCAGGGGGCAAGAGACCCAGTACTTC. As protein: CATSSRGQETQYF.

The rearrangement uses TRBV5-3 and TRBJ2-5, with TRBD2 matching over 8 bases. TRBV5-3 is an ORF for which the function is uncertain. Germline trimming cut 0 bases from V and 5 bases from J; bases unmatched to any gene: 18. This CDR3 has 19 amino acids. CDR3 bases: TGTGCCAGAAGCTTGGCCTCAACCACGGGGGGGAGCCACCGGGAGACCCAGTACTTC. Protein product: CARSLASTTGGSHRETQYF.

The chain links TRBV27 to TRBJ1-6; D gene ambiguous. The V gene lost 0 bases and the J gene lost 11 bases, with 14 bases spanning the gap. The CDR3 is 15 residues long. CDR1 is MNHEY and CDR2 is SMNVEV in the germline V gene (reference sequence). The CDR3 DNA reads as TGTGCCAGCAGTTTATCCCCGCCGGGAACAACACCCCTCCACTTT. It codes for CASSLSPPGTTPLHF.

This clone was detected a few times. Here the CDR3 DNA reads TGTGCCAGCAGCTTGACAGCCTACGAGCAGTACTTC. As protein: CASSLTAYEQYF. V is TRBV7-9 and J is TRBJ2-7, with a possible D match to TRBD1 (5 bases). Trimming stripped 3 bases from V and 2 bases from J, with 5 bases between. CDR1 is SEHNR and CDR2 is FQNEAQ in the germline V gene (reference sequence). This CDR3 is built from 12 residues.

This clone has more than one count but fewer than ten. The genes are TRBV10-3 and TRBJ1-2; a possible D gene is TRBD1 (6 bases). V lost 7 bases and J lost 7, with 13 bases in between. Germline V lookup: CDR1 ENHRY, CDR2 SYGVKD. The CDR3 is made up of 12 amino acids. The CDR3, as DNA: TGTGCCATCAATATGGAAGGGGGTGGCTACACCTTC. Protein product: CAINMEGGGYTF.

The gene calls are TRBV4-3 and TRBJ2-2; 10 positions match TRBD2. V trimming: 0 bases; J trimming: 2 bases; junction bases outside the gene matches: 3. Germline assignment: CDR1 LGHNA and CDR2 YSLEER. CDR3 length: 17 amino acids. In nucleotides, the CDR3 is TGCGCCAGCAGCCAAGAAATAGCGGGGGGAAACACCGGGGAGCTGTTTTTT. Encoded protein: CASSQEIAGGNTGELFF.

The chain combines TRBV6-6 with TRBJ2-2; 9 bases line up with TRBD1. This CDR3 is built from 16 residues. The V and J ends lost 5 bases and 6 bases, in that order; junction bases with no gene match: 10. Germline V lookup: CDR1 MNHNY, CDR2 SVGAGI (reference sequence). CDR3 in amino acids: CASSALLDRGAGELFF. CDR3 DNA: TGTGCCAGCAGTGCCCTCCTAGACAGGGGGGCCGGGGAGCTGTTTTTT.

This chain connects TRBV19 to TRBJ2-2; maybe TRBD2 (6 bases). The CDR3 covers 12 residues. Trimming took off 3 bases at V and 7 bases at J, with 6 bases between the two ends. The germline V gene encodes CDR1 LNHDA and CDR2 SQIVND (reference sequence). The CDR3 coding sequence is TGTGCCAGTAGTATGCGGGGCGGGGAGCTGTTTTTT. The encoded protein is CASSMRGGELFF. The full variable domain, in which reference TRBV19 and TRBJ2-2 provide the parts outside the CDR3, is DGGITQSPKYLFRKEGQNVTLSCEQNLNHDAMYWYRQDPGQGLRLIYYSQIVNDFQKGDIAEGYSVSREKKESFPLTVTSAQKNPTAFYLCASSMRGGELFFGEGSRLTVL.

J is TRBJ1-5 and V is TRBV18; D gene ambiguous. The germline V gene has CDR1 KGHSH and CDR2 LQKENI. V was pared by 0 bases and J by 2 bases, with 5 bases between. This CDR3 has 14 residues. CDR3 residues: CASSPPEGNQPQHF. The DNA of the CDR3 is TGTGCCAGCTCACCACCTGAGGGCAATCAGCCCCAGCATTTT.

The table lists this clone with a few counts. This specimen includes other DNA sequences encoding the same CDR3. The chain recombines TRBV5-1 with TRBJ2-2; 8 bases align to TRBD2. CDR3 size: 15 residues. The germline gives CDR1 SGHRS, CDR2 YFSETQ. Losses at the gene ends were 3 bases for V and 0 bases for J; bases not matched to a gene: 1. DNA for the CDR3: TGCGCCAGCAGCTGGGGACTAGCGAACACCGGGGAGCTGTTTTTT. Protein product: CASSWGLANTGELFF.

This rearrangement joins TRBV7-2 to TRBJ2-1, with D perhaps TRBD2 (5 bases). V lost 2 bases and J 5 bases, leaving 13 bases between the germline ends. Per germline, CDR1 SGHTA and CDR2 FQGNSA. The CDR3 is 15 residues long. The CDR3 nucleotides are TGTGCCAGCAGCTTACTCAGAGGGTCTAACAATGAGCAGTTCTTC. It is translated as CASSLLRGSNNEQFF.

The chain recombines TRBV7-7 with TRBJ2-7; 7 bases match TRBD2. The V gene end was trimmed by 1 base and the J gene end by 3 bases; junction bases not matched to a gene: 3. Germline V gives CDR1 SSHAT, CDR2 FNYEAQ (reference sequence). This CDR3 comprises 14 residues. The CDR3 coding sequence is TGTGCCAGCAGCTTAGGGCTAGCGGACTACGAGCAGTACTTC. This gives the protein CASSLGLADYEQYF.

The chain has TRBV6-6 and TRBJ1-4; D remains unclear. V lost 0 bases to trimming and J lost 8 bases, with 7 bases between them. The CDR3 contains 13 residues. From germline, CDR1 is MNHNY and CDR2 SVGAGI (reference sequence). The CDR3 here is CASSYSFREKLFF. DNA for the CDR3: TGTGCCAGCAGTTACTCCTTCCGGGAAAAACTGTTTTTT.